These T cell receptor beta chains were read from a single sample in a study of blood T cell repertoires in COVID-19. Repertoires were generated with immunoSEQ multiplex PCR, while TCRdb's copy carries only in-frame clones and drops some. The top ten clones hold less than 4% of a sample with under 300,000 clones, roughly 80% of them seen once. Material for sequencing was peripheral blood. All receptors derive from a woman aged 18-29 years with acute or convalescent COVID-19. Both conserved end residues are part of each CDR3. Each record gives: clone size, D gene, J gene, V gene, CDR3 DNA, CDR3 protein. D genes are given only for firm matches. Some rows mark clone size as missing; the rest say once, few, many or name a class of expanded clone.

clone_size: -; d_call: -; j_call: TRBJ1-3; v_call: TRBV7-9; cdr3_nt: TGTGCCAGCAGCTTAGGAGGGCGGGCAGATGGAAACACCATATATTTT; cdr3_aa: CASSLGGRADGNTIYF
clone_size: -; d_call: TRBD1; j_call: TRBJ2-7; v_call: TRBV29-1; cdr3_nt: TGCAGCGTTACCGGACAGGGCGAGCAGTACTTC; cdr3_aa: CSVTGQGEQYF
clone_size: -; d_call: -; j_call: TRBJ1-3; v_call: TRBV5-6; cdr3_nt: TGTGCCAGCAGCTTTGTCCCCTCGGGGGGAAACACCATATATTTT; cdr3_aa: CASSFVPSGGNTIYF
clone_size: -; d_call: -; j_call: TRBJ2-1; v_call: TRBV7-9; cdr3_nt: TGTGCCAGCAGCTTTGATGGGGGCAACAATGAGCAGTTCTTC; cdr3_aa: CASSFDGGNNEQFF
clone_size: -; d_call: -; j_call: TRBJ2-7; v_call: TRBV7-6; cdr3_nt: TGTGCCAGCAGCTTAGCCAGGGGGGAAACCTACGAGCAGTACTTC; cdr3_aa: CASSLARGETYEQYF
clone_size: -; d_call: -; j_call: TRBJ2-1; v_call: TRBV19; cdr3_nt: TGTGCCAGTAGTTGGGGGGCCGGGACAGCCTTTAATGAGCAGTTCTTC; cdr3_aa: CASSWGAGTAFNEQFF
clone_size: -; d_call: TRBD2; j_call: TRBJ2-1; v_call: TRBV19; cdr3_nt: TGTGCCAGTAAGGCCCTAGCGGGCGTGGAGCAGTTCTTC; cdr3_aa: CASKALAGVEQFF
clone_size: -; d_call: TRBD1; j_call: TRBJ2-5; v_call: TRBV19; cdr3_nt: TGTGCCAGTAGTATAGACGGGACAGTACAAGAGACCCAGTACTTC; cdr3_aa: CASSIDGTVQETQYF
clone_size: -; d_call: -; j_call: TRBJ1-1; v_call: TRBV25-1; cdr3_nt: TGTGCCAGCAGCCCCACGAGGCAGAACACTGAAGCTTTCTTT; cdr3_aa: CASSPTRQNTEAFF
clone_size: -; d_call: -; j_call: TRBJ1-6; v_call: TRBV7-2; cdr3_nt: TGTGCCAGCAGCTTAGCCACAGGTTATAATTCACCCCTCCACTTT; cdr3_aa: CASSLATGYNSPLHF
clone_size: -; d_call: -; j_call: TRBJ2-5; v_call: TRBV14; cdr3_nt: TGTGCCAGCAGCCAAGATGGGGGCTGGCCCCTCGGAGAGACCCAGTACTTC; cdr3_aa: CASSQDGGWPLGETQYF
clone_size: -; d_call: TRBD1; j_call: TRBJ1-2; v_call: TRBV15; cdr3_nt: TGTGCCACCAGCAGAGACGGGACAGGGGTCTATGGCTACACCTTC; cdr3_aa: CATSRDGTGVYGYTF
clone_size: -; d_call: -; j_call: TRBJ2-1; v_call: TRBV2; cdr3_nt: TGTGCCAGCAGTGATTTAGCGGAGGATGAGCAGTTCTTC; cdr3_aa: CASSDLAEDEQFF
clone_size: -; d_call: -; j_call: TRBJ1-4; v_call: TRBV18; cdr3_nt: TGTGCCAGCTCACCACCCGGCGGACTTAATGAAAAACTGTTTTTT; cdr3_aa: CASSPPGGLNEKLFF
clone_size: -; d_call: TRBD1; j_call: TRBJ1-5; v_call: TRBV6-6; cdr3_nt: TGTGCCAGCAGGGGGGGGACAGGGGATAGCAATCAGCCCCAGCATTTT; cdr3_aa: CASRGGTGDSNQPQHF
clone_size: -; d_call: TRBD1; j_call: TRBJ1-5; v_call: TRBV4-1; cdr3_nt: TGCGCCAGCAGCCACACCGACAGGGGGGGCAATCAGCCCCAGCATTTT; cdr3_aa: CASSHTDRGGNQPQHF
clone_size: -; d_call: TRBD1; j_call: TRBJ1-2; v_call: TRBV5-1; cdr3_nt: TGCGCCAGCAGCCGGGATACAGGGGACGGCTATGGCTACACCTTC; cdr3_aa: CASSRDTGDGYGYTF
clone_size: -; d_call: -; j_call: TRBJ2-1; v_call: TRBV7-3; cdr3_nt: TGTGCCAGCAGCGCTACAGGGATCAATGAGCAGTTCTTC; cdr3_aa: CASSATGINEQFF
clone_size: -; d_call: -; j_call: TRBJ2-7; v_call: TRBV29-1; cdr3_nt: TGCAGCGCGTTAGGGGGGACAGACTCCTACGAGCAGTACTTC; cdr3_aa: CSALGGTDSYEQYF
clone_size: -; d_call: -; j_call: TRBJ2-2; v_call: TRBV7-2; cdr3_nt: TGTGCCAGCAGCTTATCGGACTCCGGGGAGCTGTTTTTT; cdr3_aa: CASSLSDSGELFF
clone_size: -; d_call: TRBD2; j_call: TRBJ2-7; v_call: TRBV7-2; cdr3_nt: TGTGCCAGCAGCTTAGGGGCTAGCGGAAAGTACAACGCCGAGCAGTACTTC; cdr3_aa: CASSLGASGKYNAEQYF
clone_size: -; d_call: -; j_call: TRBJ2-7; v_call: TRBV21-1; cdr3_nt: TGTGCCAGCTGGTGGATAACGGGAATCGACGAGCAGTACTTC; cdr3_aa: CASWWITGIDEQYF
clone_size: -; d_call: -; j_call: TRBJ1-3; v_call: TRBV19; cdr3_nt: TGTGCCAGTATTTTAGTAGGGTGGAGGGGAAACACCATATATTTT; cdr3_aa: CASILVGWRGNTIYF
clone_size: -; d_call: TRBD2; j_call: TRBJ2-1; v_call: TRBV19; cdr3_nt: TGTGCCAGTAGTAAATTCCTTGTAGCGGGAGTTGAGCAGTTCTTC; cdr3_aa: CASSKFLVAGVEQFF
clone_size: -; d_call: -; j_call: TRBJ1-2; v_call: TRBV6-6; cdr3_nt: TGTGCCAGCAGTTTTTCACAGGTCTATGGCTACACCTTC; cdr3_aa: CASSFSQVYGYTF
clone_size: -; d_call: -; j_call: TRBJ2-7; v_call: TRBV12-3/TRBV12-4; cdr3_nt: TGTGCCAGCAGCGCTGAGCAGGGCGAGCAGTACTTC; cdr3_aa: CASSAEQGEQYF
clone_size: once; d_call: -; j_call: TRBJ2-7; v_call: TRBV7-9; cdr3_nt: TGTGCCAGCACCCTTGTCGAGGAGACCCGCAACTTC; cdr3_aa: CASTLVEETRNF
clone_size: -; d_call: -; j_call: TRBJ2-7; v_call: TRBV19; cdr3_nt: TGTGCCAGTAGTAAGGGGTCGCAATCCTCTCCTGGCGAGCAGTACTTC; cdr3_aa: CASSKGSQSSPGEQYF
clone_size: -; d_call: -; j_call: TRBJ1-1; v_call: TRBV27; cdr3_nt: TGTGCCAGCAGTTTATCGCTCCGGGGGAACACTGAAGCTTTCTTT; cdr3_aa: CASSLSLRGNTEAFF
clone_size: -; d_call: TRBD1; j_call: TRBJ2-6; v_call: TRBV28; cdr3_nt: TGTGCCAGCAGTGGGACAGGGGGACGATGGGTTGACGTCCTGACTTTC; cdr3_aa: CASSGTGGRWVDVLTF
clone_size: once; d_call: TRBD1; j_call: TRBJ1-6; v_call: TRBV4-3; cdr3_nt: TGCGCCAGCAGCCAAAGCGTTCCGGGACAGGGGAATTCACCCCTCCACTTT; cdr3_aa: CASSQSVPGQGNSPLHF
clone_size: -; d_call: TRBD1; j_call: TRBJ2-7; v_call: TRBV29-1; cdr3_nt: TGCAGCGTTGAGTACCGTCGAGGGACAGGGGGCGCGATGGACTACGAGCAGTACTTC; cdr3_aa: CSVEYRRGTGGAMDYEQYF
clone_size: few; d_call: TRBD1; j_call: TRBJ2-7; v_call: TRBV25-1; cdr3_nt: TGTGCCAGCCAAAGACAGGGGACATCCTACGAGCAGTACTTC; cdr3_aa: CASQRQGTSYEQYF
clone_size: -; d_call: TRBD2; j_call: TRBJ2-1; v_call: TRBV28; cdr3_nt: TGTGCCAGCAGTTTACTAGCGGGAGGGGTGTCCTACAATGAGCAGTTCTTC; cdr3_aa: CASSLLAGGVSYNEQFF
clone_size: -; d_call: TRBD1; j_call: TRBJ1-5; v_call: TRBV30; cdr3_nt: TGTGCCTGGAGCGGACAGGGGGCGGGTCAGCCCCAGCATTTT; cdr3_aa: CAWSGQGAGQPQHF
clone_size: -; d_call: TRBD2; j_call: TRBJ2-7; v_call: TRBV3-1/TRBV3-2; cdr3_nt: TGTGCCAGCAGCCAAGACACTAGCGGGAGGTACGAGCAGTACTTC; cdr3_aa: CASSQDTSGRYEQYF
clone_size: -; d_call: -; j_call: TRBJ2-7; v_call: TRBV19; cdr3_nt: TGTGCCAGTAGTATGGGGGGCTACGAGCAGTACTTC; cdr3_aa: CASSMGGYEQYF
clone_size: -; d_call: -; j_call: TRBJ2-7; v_call: TRBV11-2; cdr3_nt: TGTGCCAGCAGCCCTAGAATGACAGGAGTGATAGACGACGAGCAGTACTTC; cdr3_aa: CASSPRMTGVIDDEQYF
clone_size: -; d_call: TRBD1; j_call: TRBJ2-7; v_call: TRBV2; cdr3_nt: TGTGCCAGCAGGGTGGGACAGGGAACCTACGAGCAGTACTTC; cdr3_aa: CASRVGQGTYEQYF
clone_size: -; d_call: -; j_call: TRBJ1-2; v_call: TRBV12-3/TRBV12-4; cdr3_nt: TGTGCCAGCAGTAACAGGGCTGGCTACACCTTC; cdr3_aa: CASSNRAGYTF
clone_size: -; d_call: -; j_call: TRBJ2-7; v_call: TRBV6-2/TRBV6-3; cdr3_nt: TGTGCCAGCAGTTCCGGCGAGCAGTACTTC; cdr3_aa: CASSSGEQYF
clone_size: -; d_call: TRBD2; j_call: TRBJ2-1; v_call: TRBV28; cdr3_nt: TGTGCCAGCCGTAGACTAGCGGATTACAATGAGCAGTTCTTC; cdr3_aa: CASRRLADYNEQFF